The 22 T cell receptor beta chains given below trace back to one sample, sequenced in a study of blood T cell repertoires in COVID-19 (dated by TCRdb to 2018 to 2020). The protocol used for the library was the immunoSEQ multiplex PCR assay. TCRdb's version of the immuneACCESS table is confined to in-frame rearrangements and falls short of the full clone set. An unresolved V gene accounts for under half of the shortfall where checked; the remainder is of unknown origin. The sample profile shows fewer than 350,000 clones; about 82% of them were found once. The ten most abundant clones make up 7.2% of the sample. The specimen was peripheral blood. All receptors derive from a human donor in a cohort sampled during active COVID-19.

The chain employs TRBV5-1 and TRBJ1-1; 7 bases match TRBD1. This CDR3 region has 16 residues. The V and J ends lost 2 bases and 2 bases, in that order; junction bases with no gene match: 9. Germline CDR1 is SGHRS and CDR2 is YFSETQ. CDR3 in DNA: TGCGCCAGCAGCTTCACCGGGACAGATTTTAACACTGAAGCTTTCTTT. Its protein product is CASSFTGTDFNTEAFF.

This clone was seen a single time. The chain uses TRBV30 and TRBJ1-5; 7 nucleotides agree with TRBD1. This CDR3 comprises 14 residues. The germline gives CDR1 GTSNPN, CDR2 SVGIG (reference sequence). The trim removed 2 bases at V and 7 bases at J, leaving 8 bases unmatched. CDR3 sequence (DNA): TGTGCCTGGAGTACTCAGGGGGGAGGACAGCCCCAGCATTTT. It yields the protein CAWSTQGGGQPQHF.

The J gene is TRBJ2-3, the V gene TRBV18; 11 bases line up with TRBD2. The germline V gene has CDR1 KGHSH and CDR2 LQKENI. The J segment lost 6 bases and the V segment lost 0 bases, leaving 2 bases of the junction unmatched. The CDR3 has 15 residues. Written as DNA, the CDR3 is TGTGCCAGCTCACCACCGGGACTAGCGGATGATACGCAGTATTTT. This encodes CASSPPGLADDTQYF.

The chain combines TRBV30 with TRBJ2-6, with 10 bases that match TRBD1. Trimming at V came to 0 bases and at J to 1 base, leaving 3 bases not matched to a gene. The CDR3 loop spans 17 amino acids. The V gene's germline CDR1 is GTSNPN and CDR2 SVGIG (reference sequence). The CDR3 DNA follows: TGTGCCTGGAGTGTATGGGACAGGGGATCTGGGGCCAACGTCCTGACTTTC. Translation: CAWSVWDRGSGANVLTF.

This clone was observed a handful of times. CDR3 protein: CASSDQGGLALYEQYF. DNA for the CDR3: TGTGCCAGTAGCGACCAGGGAGGACTAGCTTTATACGAGCAGTACTTC. The J gene is TRBJ2-7, the V gene TRBV19, with 8 bases fitting TRBD2. V trimming: 6 bases; J trimming: 4 bases; junction bases outside the gene matches: 14. The CDR3 runs to 16 residues. From germline, CDR1 is LNHDA and CDR2 SQIVND (reference sequence).

The chain uses TRBV2 and TRBJ2-2; no clear D. This CDR3 contains 14 residues. Germline V gene data show CDR1 as SNHLY and CDR2 as FYNNEI. V gave up 8 bases and J gave up 1 base, with 11 bases separating them. CDR3 loop: CASGRHLNTGELFF. The CDR3 DNA follows: TGTGCCAGCGGGCGTCATCTGAACACCGGGGAGCTGTTTTTT.

This chain links TRBV15 with TRBJ1-2; TRBD1 might be the D (6 bases). This CDR3 spans 16 amino acids. Germline V gene lookup returns CDR1 LNHNV and CDR2 YYDKDF (reference sequence). The V gene lost 1 base and the J gene lost 4 bases, with 16 bases spanning the gap. The CDR3 nucleotides read TGTGCCACCAGCAGAGCAGGGGACAAGGCCTTCTATGGCTACACCTTC. Translated: CATSRAGDKAFYGYTF.

The gene calls are TRBV23-1 and TRBJ1-1; D is uncertain. TRBV23-1 falls under the ORF class, with uncertain function. This CDR3 region has 15 residues. Trimming removed 4 bases from V and 0 bases from J, with 12 bases in between. The CDR3 DNA reads as TGCGCCAGCAGTCCCCGGCGGCGGATGAACACTGAAGCTTTCTTT. This sequence encodes CASSPRRRMNTEAFF.

This chain connects TRBV7-8 to TRBJ1-1; D not resolved. Germline V CDR1 and CDR2: SGHVS, FQNEAQ. V was trimmed by 4 bases and J by 1 base, leaving 13 bases between them. The CDR3 totals 15 residues. CDR3 protein: CASSSPQAKNTEAFF. The CDR3, as DNA: TGTGCCAGCAGCTCCCCCCAGGCAAAGAACACTGAAGCTTTCTTT. The complete variable domain, with remaining parts taken from reference TRBV7-8 and TRBJ1-1, reads GAGVSQSPRYKVAKRGQDVALRCDPISGHVSLFWYQQALGQGPEFLTYFQNEAQLDKSGLPSDRFFAERPEGSVSTLKIQRTQQEDSAVYLCASSSPQAKNTEAFFGQGTRLTVV.

The rearrangement links TRBV12-3 or TRBV12-4 to TRBJ2-1; D is unresolved. The CDR3 extends over 13 amino acids. V lost 6 bases and J lost 9, with 15 bases in between. CDR3 bases: TGTGCCAGCAGCCCGGTATCAGCAGGTGAGCAGTTCTTC. Its translation: CASSPVSAGEQFF.

The DNA for the CDR3 is TGTGCCAGCAGCCTTGGCGGGGTTTACGATAATTCACCCCTCCACTTT. It encodes CASSLGGVYDNSPLHF. The chain joins TRBV3-1 (or the pseudogene TRBV3-2) to TRBJ1-6; D uncertain. V lost 4 bases to trimming and J lost 5 bases, with 15 bases between them. Germline CDR1 LGHDT, CDR2 YNNKEL (reference sequence). The CDR3 runs to 16 residues.

The gene calls are TRBV10-2 and TRBJ1-1; a possible D gene is TRBD1 (5 bases). Trimming cost V 7 bases and J 2 bases, with 14 bases left between them. Germline V gene data show CDR1 as WSHSY and CDR2 as SAAADI. The CDR3 consists of 14 residues. This chain's CDR3 is CASTGKYLNTEAFF. CDR3 coding DNA: TGCGCCAGCACAGGGAAATATTTAAACACTGAAGCTTTCTTT.

The rearrangement joins TRBV7-2 to TRBJ2-2, with D maybe TRBD2 (7 bases). The germline V and J ends were trimmed by 6 bases and 4 bases, with 15 bases remaining between them. Germline CDR1 SGHTA, CDR2 FQGNSA. The CDR3 is 15 amino acids. DNA of the CDR3: TGTGCCAGCAGTCGAGAGGGGGGGGTCACCGGGGAGCTGTTTTTT. The encoded protein is CASSREGGVTGELFF.

The V call is TRBV11-3, the J call TRBJ2-7, with D unresolved. V was pared by 4 bases and J by 7 bases, with 11 bases between. The CDR3 extends over 12 amino acids. Germline CDR1 SGHNT, CDR2 YENEEA. The CDR3, as DNA: TGTGCCAGCAGCTCCCAGGCTGGGGAGCAGTACTTC. Amino acid sequence: CASSSQAGEQYF.

The chain uses TRBV12-3 or TRBV12-4 and TRBJ1-1; the D gene is possibly TRBD1 (5 bases). The V gene lost 6 bases and the J gene lost 10 bases, with 12 bases spanning the gap. CDR3 length: 11 residues. CDR3 loop: CASRRQIGAFF. In DNA, the CDR3 is TGTGCCAGCAGAAGACAGATCGGAGCTTTCTTT.

This clone appeared a few times. As DNA, the CDR3 is TGTGCCAGCAGCGGACTGTGGAGTAGGCCTGAAGCTTTCTTT. Translation: CASSGLWSRPEAFF. The rearrangement joins TRBV11-2 to TRBJ1-1, with unresolved D. The CDR3 totals 14 residues. The V gene's germline CDR1 is SGHAT and CDR2 FQNNGV. Trimming removed 5 bases from V and 6 bases from J, with 16 bases in between.

The genes are TRBV18 and TRBJ1-2; tentatively, D is TRBD1 (6 bases). CDR1 KGHSH and CDR2 LQKENI come from the germline V gene. The CDR3 length is 13 residues. Trimming removed 3 bases from V and 8 bases from J, with 13 bases in between. CDR3 in amino acids: CASSPGAKNGYTF. Here the CDR3 DNA reads TGTGCCAGCTCACCGGGGGCGAAGAACGGCTACACCTTC.

The rearrangement joins TRBV5-1 to TRBJ1-1; 11 bases match TRBD1. The CDR3 covers 13 residues. After removal of 7 bases from V and 2 bases from J, the junction contained 1 base not matched to a gene. Germline V gene lookup returns CDR1 SGHRS and CDR2 YFSETQ. CDR3 in DNA: TGCGCCAGCGGGACAGGGGGTAACACTGAAGCTTTCTTT. This sequence encodes CASGTGGNTEAFF.

The genes are TRBV6-5 and TRBJ1-2; TRBD1 is a possible D gene (6 bases). The CDR3 spans 14 residues. Trimming pared 0 bases from V and 3 bases from J, leaving 8 bases between. CDR1 MNHEY and CDR2 SVGAGI come from the germline V gene. This CDR3 reads CASSYSQGYYGYTF. Here the CDR3 DNA reads TGTGCCAGCAGTTACTCACAGGGTTACTATGGCTACACCTTC.

The J gene is TRBJ2-1, the V gene TRBV5-6; a weak D match, TRBD1 (5 bases). Germline V gene lookup returns CDR1 SGHDT and CDR2 YYEEEE. This CDR3 is 16 amino acids long. Trimming removed 3 bases from V and 8 bases from J, with 21 bases in between. As DNA, the CDR3 is TGTGCCAGCAGCTCGGAAGACAGACGACCCTGGGATGAGCAGTTCTTC. It is translated as CASSSEDRRPWDEQFF. Filled out from reference TRBV5-6 and TRBJ2-1, the complete variable domain reads DAGVTQSPTHLIKTRGQQVTLRCSPKSGHDTVSWYQQALGQGPQFIFQYYEEEERQRGNFPDRFSGHQFPNYSSELNVNALLLGDSALYLCASSSEDRRPWDEQFFGPGTRLTVL.

The CDR3 sequence is CATSDFGQGDTQYF. CDR3 DNA sequence: TGTGCCACCAGTGATTTCGGACAGGGCGATACGCAGTATTTT. V is TRBV24-1 and J is TRBJ2-3; 8 bases fit TRBD1. V was clipped by 1 base and J by 6 bases; unmatched bases: 2. This CDR3 is built from 14 residues. Germline CDR1 and CDR2: KGHDR and SFDVKD.

J is TRBJ1-2 and V is TRBV29-1, with D possibly matching TRBD1 (5 bases). Trimming shortened V by 6 bases and J by 6 bases, and 23 bases separated the two germline ends. This CDR3 comprises 15 residues. Germline assignment: CDR1 SQVTM and CDR2 ANQGSEA. The CDR3 here is CSVETGGGGANGYTF. CDR3 DNA sequence: TGCAGCGTCGAAACGGGGGGAGGTGGGGCAAATGGCTACACCTTC. Full variable domain (remainder filled in from reference TRBV29-1 and TRBJ1-2): SAVISQKPSRDICQRGTSLTIQCQVDSQVTMMFWYRQQPGQSLTLIATANQGSEATYESGFVIDKFPISRPNLTFSTLTVSNMSPEDSSIYLCSVETGGGGANGYTFGSGTRLTVV.